One and the same sample provided the 27 T cell receptor beta chains below, sequenced in a study of a mutant IDH1 vaccine in newly diagnosed glioma. The protocol was immunoSEQ multiplex PCR, while the TCRdb copy is restricted to in-frame clones and leaves out a portion. The table records some 50,000 clones, less than 75% of them present only once. For these TCRs, the target antigens are not known. Time point noted: week 47, end of study. One vaccine dose held 300 ug of mutant IDH1 20-mer peptide and came with topical imiquimod. Material: peripheral blood mononuclear cells (PBMCs), obtained from a glioma patient whose treatment included an IDH1 peptide vaccine. The source is a man aged 35-49 years with glioma. Some clones in this sample may be carry-over from other donors' samples.

This chain links TRBV19 with TRBJ2-7; D remains ambiguous. The V and J ends lost 5 bases and 2 bases respectively, with 19 bases between them. The CDR3 sequence is 16 residues long. CDR1 is LNHDA, CDR2 SQIVND, per germline (reference sequence). The CDR3 region is CASSSTLRNLPYEQYF. The CDR3 DNA follows: TGTGCCAGTAGTTCGACCTTACGGAATCTACCCTACGAGCAGTACTTC.

The chain combines TRBV4-2 with TRBJ2-7; TRBD2 matches 8 bases. Losses at the gene ends were 5 bases for V and 0 bases for J; bases not matched to a gene: 9. The germline V gene encodes CDR1 LGHNA and CDR2 YNFKEQ. This CDR3 comprises 16 residues. The CDR3 region is CASSFHGGESSYEQYF. The CDR3 region has the DNA TGTGCCAGCAGCTTCCACGGGGGGGAGAGCTCCTACGAGCAGTACTTC.

V gene TRBV4-1 combines with J gene TRBJ2-3; D uncertain. The CDR3 sequence is 14 residues long. Germline V gives CDR1 MGHRA, CDR2 YSYEKL. The germline V and J ends were trimmed by 2 bases and 7 bases, with 13 bases remaining between them. Here the CDR3 reads CASSQPTTVNTQYF. Here the CDR3 DNA reads TGCGCCAGCAGCCAACCTACTACGGTAAATACGCAGTATTTT.

This clone was observed once. The chain has TRBV4-2 and TRBJ2-3; D call uncertain. The V end lost 1 base, the J end lost 5 bases, and 4 bases lay between the germline ends. Germline CDR1 and CDR2: LGHNA and YNFKEQ. The CDR3 covers 12 residues. In DNA, the CDR3 is TGTGCCAGCAGCCAAGGGGGAGATACGCAGTATTTT. Translating gives CASSQGGDTQYF.

This chain connects TRBV2 to TRBJ1-2; the D gene is possibly TRBD1 (5 bases). Germline assignment: CDR1 SNHLY and CDR2 FYNNEI. CDR3 length equals 12 residues. V was clipped by 8 bases and J by 8 bases, with 15 bases between them. In DNA form, the CDR3 reads TGTGCCAGCGGGGGACCCCGGGGAGGCTACACCTTC. Translating gives CASGGPRGGYTF.

This clone came up a few times. The genes are TRBV27 and TRBJ1-2; unclear D gene. CDR3 size: 15 residues. The V gene's germline CDR1 is MNHEY and CDR2 SMNVEV (reference sequence). Trimming shortened V by 5 bases and J by 3 bases, and 16 bases separated the two germline ends. CDR3 residues: CASSPRAGGDYGYTF. CDR3 nucleotides: TGTGCCAGCAGTCCTCGAGCGGGCGGGGACTATGGCTACACCTTC.

This clone was counted at least ten times. This chain connects TRBV7-9 to TRBJ1-1; 8 bases are a match to TRBD1. The CDR3 loop spans 13 amino acids. After removal of 3 bases from V and 14 bases from J, the junction contained 11 bases not matched to a gene. The germline V gene encodes CDR1 SEHNR and CDR2 FQNEAQ (reference sequence). The CDR3 bases are TGTGCCAGCAGCTTGGACAGGGCGGGGGGGAAATTCTTT. Its protein is CASSLDRAGGKFF. The entire variable domain, with the rest obtained from reference TRBV7-9 and TRBJ1-1, is as follows: DTGVSQNPRHKITKRGQNVTFRCDPISEHNRLYWYRQTLGQGPEFLTYFQNEAQLEKSRLLSDRFSAERPKGSFSTLEIQRTEQGDSAMYLCASSLDRAGGKFFGQGTRLTVV.

The gene calls are TRBV4-1 and TRBJ2-2, with D uncertain. The germline V gene has CDR1 MGHRA and CDR2 YSYEKL. This CDR3 has 15 amino acids. Trimming left V 3 bases short and J 3 bases short, with 11 bases between. The CDR3 spells CASSQATHHTGELFF. Here the CDR3 DNA reads TGCGCCAGCAGCCAGGCGACTCACCACACCGGGGAGCTGTTTTTT.

The chain recombines TRBV9 with TRBJ2-5, with a possible D match to TRBD1 (6 bases). CDR3 length: 13 amino acids. Germline CDR1 and CDR2: SGDLS and YYNGEE. Between the trimmed V and J ends, which lost 2 bases and 5 bases, there was a span of 10 bases. CDR3 sequence (DNA): TGTGCCAGCAGCGTTGGGGGCGGGGAGACCCAGTACTTC. Protein: CASSVGGGETQYF.

This chain links TRBV7-9 with TRBJ2-7, with D possibly TRBD2 on 7 matching bases. The V end lost 5 bases, the J end lost 1 base, and 12 bases lay between the germline ends. The CDR3 is 14 residues long. From germline, CDR1 is SEHNR and CDR2 FQNEAQ (reference sequence). The CDR3 sequence is CASSGKGGSYEQYF. Written as DNA, the CDR3 is TGTGCCAGCAGCGGAAAGGGGGGGTCCTACGAGCAGTACTTC.

The V gene is TRBV27, the J gene TRBJ1-1, with D possibly being TRBD1 (6 bases). The germline V gene encodes CDR1 MNHEY and CDR2 SMNVEV (reference sequence). The CDR3 contains 14 residues. V was clipped by 0 bases and J by 8 bases, with 13 bases between them. The CDR3 loop is CASSLSGTRKEAFF. CDR3 sequence (DNA): TGTGCCAGCAGTTTATCCGGGACACGCAAGGAAGCTTTCTTT.

The V and J genes are TRBV18 and TRBJ2-5, with unresolved D. Germline CDR1 and CDR2: KGHSH and LQKENI. V lost 3 bases, J lost 4 bases, and 9 bases lay in between. The CDR3 contains 13 residues. The CDR3 sequence: CASSPNSVETQYF. The CDR3 coding sequence is TGTGCCAGCTCACCGAACTCAGTAGAGACCCAGTACTTC.

The V gene is TRBV10-3, the J gene TRBJ2-1, with D possibly TRBD2 on 6 matching bases. The germline gives CDR1 ENHRY, CDR2 SYGVKD. The CDR3 is 15 residues long. V shed 2 bases and J shed 1 base, with 9 bases lying between them. This CDR3 reads CAISEPGLSYNEQFF. In DNA form, the CDR3 reads TGTGCCATCAGTGAGCCGGGACTTTCCTACAATGAGCAGTTCTTC.

This clone was observed once. V gene TRBV13 combines with J gene TRBJ2-3; TRBD1 matches at 8 bases. CDR3 length equals 16 residues. After removal of 0 bases from V and 3 bases from J, the junction contained 5 bases not matched to a gene. Germline V gene sequence: CDR1 PRHDT, CDR2 FYEKMQ (reference sequence). The CDR3 spells CASSLGRTGFTDTQYF. The CDR3 nucleotides are TGTGCCAGCAGCTTAGGACGGACAGGGTTTACAGATACGCAGTATTTT.

The genes are TRBV19 and TRBJ2-3; 9 bases fit TRBD1. The CDR3 sequence is 15 residues long. Per germline, CDR1 LNHDA and CDR2 SQIVND (reference sequence). The V and J ends lost 7 bases and 3 bases, in that order; junction bases with no gene match: 8. The CDR3 DNA follows: TGTGCCAGTACCTTCGGGACAGGGAAAACAGATACGCAGTATTTT. Its protein is CASTFGTGKTDTQYF.

This clone was counted a single time. The chain employs TRBV6-5 and TRBJ1-1; D is ambiguous. V shed 0 bases and J shed 1 base, with 9 bases lying between them. Germline V lookup: CDR1 MNHEY, CDR2 SVGAGI. This CDR3 has 15 amino acids. CDR3 bases: TGTGCCAGCAGTTACTCCCGGACGGGGAACACTGAAGCTTTCTTT. This gives the protein CASSYSRTGNTEAFF.

V usage is TRBV5-1 and J usage is TRBJ2-3; D is unclear. Germline lookup yields CDR1 SGHRS and CDR2 YFSETQ. This CDR3 has 12 amino acids. V lost 9 bases, J lost 8 bases, and 16 bases lay in between. The CDR3 DNA follows: TGCGCCACCCCGACGGGTATCGGTACGCAGTATTTT. This codes for CATPTGIGTQYF.

The chain uses TRBV9 and TRBJ2-6; D is undetermined. The CDR3 has 15 amino acids. Germline CDR1 is SGDLS and CDR2 is YYNGEE. Trimming cost V 1 base and J 0 bases, with 5 bases left between them. The CDR3 nucleotides are TGTGCCAGCAGCGTACCAACCTCTGGGGCCAACGTCCTGACTTTC. Encoded protein: CASSVPTSGANVLTF.

The V call is TRBV30, the J call TRBJ1-2, with no clear D. The CDR3 has 13 residues. The germline V gene encodes CDR1 GTSNPN and CDR2 SVGIG (reference sequence). V was shortened by 4 bases and J by 4 bases, with 13 bases between the two germline ends. CDR3: CAWTPEASYGYTF. CDR3 nucleotide sequence: TGTGCCTGGACTCCGGAGGCCTCCTATGGCTACACCTTC.

The chain couples TRBV5-1 to TRBJ1-5; possible D gene TRBD1, 6 bases. V was shortened by 4 bases and J by 2 bases, with 13 bases between the two germline ends. The CDR3 covers 15 residues. Germline values: CDR1 SGHRS, CDR2 YFSETQ. DNA of the CDR3: TGCGCCAGCAGCGTGACAGGTTCCCGCAATCAGCCCCAGCATTTT. Protein: CASSVTGSRNQPQHF.

In its sample, this clone was seen a few times. The chain uses TRBV11-2 and TRBJ2-2; TRBD2 matches 11 bases. V shed 4 bases and J 7 bases; nucleotides not matched to a gene: 11. The germline V gene encodes CDR1 SGHAT and CDR2 FQNNGV. The CDR3 sequence is 17 residues long. As DNA, the CDR3 is TGTGCCAGCAGCTCACCCCCGGCTAGCGGGGGGCTCGGGGAGCTGTTTTTT. Protein sequence: CASSSPPASGGLGELFF.

The chain has TRBV15 and TRBJ2-5; 7 bases are a match to TRBD1. The V gene end was trimmed by 4 bases and the J gene end by 1 base; junction bases not matched to a gene: 12. The CDR3 covers 17 residues. Per germline, CDR1 LNHNV and CDR2 YYDKDF (reference sequence). CDR3 in DNA: TGTGCCACCAGCACAAAAAACAGGGGAAGACTCCAAGAGACCCAGTACTTC. The encoded protein is CATSTKNRGRLQETQYF.

The rearrangement links TRBV19 to TRBJ1-5; no clear D. The CDR3 spans 12 residues. The germline V and J ends were trimmed by 5 bases and 4 bases, with 6 bases remaining between them. Germline lookup yields CDR1 LNHDA and CDR2 SQIVND (reference sequence). The CDR3 bases are TGTGCCAGTAGTCTTGAGAATCAGCCCCAGCATTTT. Translating it yields CASSLENQPQHF.

The V gene is TRBV10-1, the J gene TRBJ2-1; D is unclear. Germline assignment: CDR1 WNHNN and CDR2 SYGVQD (reference sequence). The CDR3 covers 13 residues. The germline V and J ends were trimmed by 3 bases and 6 bases, with 9 bases remaining between them. CDR3 residues: CASSDLPRNEQFF. The CDR3, as DNA: TGCGCCAGCAGTGACCTACCCCGCAATGAGCAGTTCTTC.

The gene calls are TRBV6-1 and TRBJ1-2, with D hard to call. The germline gives CDR1 MNHNS, CDR2 SASEGT. The CDR3 spans 13 residues. Trimming cost V 6 bases and J 4 bases, with 12 bases left between them. The CDR3 DNA reads TGTGCCAGCAGCCAAGACACCACCTATGGCTACACCTTC. Residues: CASSQDTTYGYTF.

Only a few counts were recorded for this clone. The V and J genes are TRBV6-5 and TRBJ2-2; the D gene is possibly TRBD2 (7 bases). This CDR3 comprises 15 residues. V lost 5 bases to trimming and J lost 9 bases, with 19 bases between them. Germline CDR1 reads MNHEY; CDR2 reads SVGAGI. CDR3 residues: CASSGDKRGIRELFF. For the CDR3, the DNA is TGTGCCAGCAGTGGGGACAAGCGGGGAATCCGGGAGCTGTTTTTT.

V usage is TRBV6-5 and J usage is TRBJ1-1, with 8 bases matching TRBD1. After removal of 2 bases from V and 5 bases from J, the junction contained 4 bases not matched to a gene. This CDR3 comprises 14 residues. Germline V gene lookup returns CDR1 MNHEY and CDR2 SVGAGI. The CDR3 here is CASSYQGARTEAFF. In nucleotides, the CDR3 is TGTGCCAGCAGTTACCAGGGGGCGAGAACTGAAGCTTTCTTT.